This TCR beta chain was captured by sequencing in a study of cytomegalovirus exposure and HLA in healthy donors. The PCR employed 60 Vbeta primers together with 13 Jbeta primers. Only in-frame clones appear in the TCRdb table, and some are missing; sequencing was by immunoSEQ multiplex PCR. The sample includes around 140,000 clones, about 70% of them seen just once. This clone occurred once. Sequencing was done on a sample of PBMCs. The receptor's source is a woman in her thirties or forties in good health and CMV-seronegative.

For the CDR3, the DNA is TGTGCCAGCAGCTTAACGGGACAGGGAGGAAACACCATATATTTT. This encodes CASSLTGQGGNTIYF. The J gene is TRBJ1-3, the V gene TRBV7-2; 9 bases fit TRBD1. The CDR3 consists of 15 residues. Germline CDR1 reads SGHTA; CDR2 reads FQGNSA. The trim removed 2 bases at V and 4 bases at J, leaving 3 bases unmatched. The variable domain in full, with the rest retrieved from reference TRBV7-2 and TRBJ1-3, is GAGVSQSPSNKVTEKGKDVELRCDPISGHTALYWYRQSLGQGLEFLIYFQGNSAPDKSGLPSDRFSAERTGGSVSTLTIQRTQQEDSAVYLCASSLTGQGGNTIYFGEGSWLTVV.